The 19 T cell receptor beta chains in this list originate from one sample, sequenced in a study of cytomegalovirus exposure and HLA in healthy donors. TCRdb keeps only in-frame clones here, not all; method: immunoSEQ multiplex PCR. The table lists under 300,000 clones, roughly 89% of them singletons. Material for sequencing was PBMCs. The receptors originated from a woman under 30 in good health and CMV-seronegative.

The chain couples TRBV6-1 to TRBJ1-3; no definite D call. V gave up 3 bases and J gave up 0 bases, with 9 bases separating them. The CDR3 sequence is 15 residues long. Germline V CDR1 and CDR2: MNHNS, SASEGT. The CDR3 DNA sequence: TGTGCCAGCAGTGATTACGCGTACTCTGGAAACACCATATATTTT. Translation gives CASSDYAYSGNTIYF.

This chain connects TRBV10-1 to TRBJ1-3; no definite D call. The V end lost 5 bases, the J end lost 2 bases, and 7 bases lay between the germline ends. Per germline, CDR1 WNHNN and CDR2 SYGVQD (reference sequence). The CDR3 covers 13 residues. In DNA form, the CDR3 reads TGCGCCAGCAGTAACGGGGCTGGAAACACCATATATTTT. It translates to CASSNGAGNTIYF.

In its sample, this clone was seen a few times. The chain is built from TRBV19 and TRBJ1-1; 8 nucleotides agree with TRBD1. CDR1 LNHDA and CDR2 SQIVND come from the germline V gene (reference sequence). J was trimmed by 6 bases and V by 6 bases; bases with no gene match: 9. This CDR3 contains 14 residues. Here the CDR3 reads CASSLQTGAAEAFF. CDR3 DNA: TGTGCCAGTAGCCTCCAGACAGGGGCCGCTGAAGCTTTCTTT. Using reference TRBV19 and TRBJ1-1 for the parts outside the CDR3, the full variable domain is DGGITQSPKYLFRKEGQNVTLSCEQNLNHDAMYWYRQDPGQGLRLIYYSQIVNDFQKGDIAEGYSVSREKKESFPLTVTSAQKNPTAFYLCASSLQTGAAEAFFGQGTRLTVV.

This rearrangement joins TRBV5-4 to TRBJ2-2, with 13 positions matching TRBD2. The trim removed 4 bases at V and 3 bases at J, leaving 6 bases unmatched. The germline V gene has CDR1 SGHNT and CDR2 YYREEE (reference sequence). This CDR3 spans 17 amino acids. Here the CDR3 DNA reads TGTGCCAGCAGCCCGGGACTAGCGGGGACTTACACCGGGGAGCTGTTTTTT. Translation: CASSPGLAGTYTGELFF. The variable domain in full, with the rest retrieved from reference TRBV5-4 and TRBJ2-2, is ETGVTQSPTHLIKTRGQQVTLRCSSQSGHNTVSWYQQALGQGPQFIFQYYREEENGRGNFPPRFSGLQFPNYSSELNVNALELDDSALYLCASSPGLAGTYTGELFFGEGSRLTVL.

The chain joins TRBV18 to TRBJ2-3, with TRBD2 matching 11 bases. The CDR3 totals 15 residues. V lost 5 bases, J lost 1 base, and 2 bases stayed unmatched. Germline CDR1 is KGHSH and CDR2 is LQKENI. The CDR3, as DNA: TGTGCCAGCTCAACGGGACTAGCGGGCACAGATACGCAGTATTTT. This sequence encodes CASSTGLAGTDTQYF.

The rearrangement uses TRBV6-5 and TRBJ2-1, with a tentative D call TRBD2 (5 bases). CDR1 MNHEY and CDR2 SVGAGI come from the germline V gene. The CDR3 sequence is 12 residues long. The V end lost 5 bases, the J end lost 4 bases, and 6 bases lay between the germline ends. The CDR3 protein is CASSPGYNEQFF. CDR3 DNA sequence: TGTGCCAGCAGTCCGGGGTACAATGAGCAGTTCTTC.

The table lists this clone with a count of one. The chain carries TRBV5-1 and TRBJ2-3, with 8 bases aligning to TRBD1. V lost 4 bases, J lost 1 base, and 2 bases stayed unmatched. Germline assignment: CDR1 SGHRS and CDR2 YFSETQ. The CDR3 runs to 14 residues. CDR3 sequence: CASSPGGGTDTQYF. The DNA of the CDR3 is TGCGCCAGCAGCCCAGGGGGCGGCACAGATACGCAGTATTTT.

The V call is TRBV27, the J call TRBJ2-7; tentative D call: TRBD1 (5 bases). The ends were cut back, 8 bases at V and 0 bases at J, with 8 bases in the middle. CDR3 length equals 12 residues. The germline gives CDR1 MNHEY, CDR2 SMNVEV (reference sequence). DNA of the CDR3: TGTGCCAGCGGGGCGAGCTCCTACGAGCAGTACTTC. This sequence encodes CASGASSYEQYF.

Here the CDR3 reads CASSRDRGPNTGELFF. CDR3 in DNA: TGTGCCAGCTCACGGGACAGGGGCCCGAACACCGGGGAGCTGTTTTTT. V and J are TRBV18 and TRBJ2-2; 10 bases are a match to TRBD1. Germline V gene lookup returns CDR1 KGHSH and CDR2 LQKENI. The ends lost 4 bases at V and 0 bases at J; junction bases unmatched: 2. The CDR3 extends over 16 amino acids.

This chain joins TRBV19 and TRBJ1-2; D is perhaps TRBD1 (5 bases). Germline CDR1 LNHDA, CDR2 SQIVND (reference sequence). V was pared by 0 bases and J by 2 bases, with 16 bases between. The CDR3 contains 17 residues. CDR3 DNA sequence: TGTGCCAGTAGTATAGATGGAAGGACATCAGGCAACTATGGCTACACCTTC. Residues: CASSIDGRTSGNYGYTF.

J is TRBJ2-1 and V is TRBV11-3, with TRBD2 matching over 9 bases. The ends lost 1 base at V and 5 bases at J; junction bases unmatched: 9. This CDR3 comprises 17 residues. Per germline, CDR1 SGHNT and CDR2 YENEEA. The CDR3 spells CASSLGDRTSEDNEQFF. The CDR3, as DNA: TGTGCCAGCAGCTTAGGCGATCGGACTAGCGAAGACAATGAGCAGTTCTTC.

Here the CDR3 reads CASSPQGTDTQYF. The DNA of the CDR3 is TGTGCCAGCAGCCCACAGGGTACAGATACGCAGTATTTT. The chain combines TRBV27 with TRBJ2-3; possibly TRBD1 for D (6 bases). Trimming removed 6 bases at V and 3 bases at J, with 10 bases between. Germline assignment: CDR1 MNHEY and CDR2 SMNVEV (reference sequence). This CDR3 is 13 amino acids long.

This clone was detected once. This sequence joins TRBV4-1 and TRBJ1-3; 8 bases line up with TRBD1. The CDR3 has 16 amino acids. V was pared by 2 bases and J by 6 bases, with 9 bases of the junction left unmatched. Looked up from germline, CDR1 is MGHRA and CDR2 is YSYEKL. The DNA of the CDR3 is TGCGCCAGCAGCCAACCAACCCGGGACAGGATAAACACCATATATTTT. It codes for CASSQPTRDRINTIYF.

The chain couples TRBV6-5 to TRBJ2-2, with D perhaps TRBD2 (6 bases). Looked up from germline, CDR1 is MNHEY and CDR2 is SVGAGI. The CDR3 covers 15 residues. Between the trimmed V and J ends, which lost 4 bases and 4 bases, there was a span of 13 bases. In DNA form, the CDR3 reads TGTGCCAGCAGTTCCCCCAGCGGGCGCACCGGGGAGCTGTTTTTT. Encoded protein: CASSSPSGRTGELFF.

The V call is TRBV7-6, the J call TRBJ2-1; 13 nucleotides align to TRBD2. The CDR3 is 17 residues long. Germline loops: CDR1 SGHVS, CDR2 FNYEAQ. J lost 0 bases, V lost 5 bases, and 4 bases had no gene match. CDR3 bases: TGTGCCAGCAGCCGGACTAGCGGGGGATACTCCTACAATGAGCAGTTCTTC. This sequence encodes CASSRTSGGYSYNEQFF.

The chain is built from TRBV6-5 and TRBJ2-2, with 8 bases aligning to TRBD2. The CDR3 length is 15 residues. CDR1 MNHEY and CDR2 SVGAGI come from the germline V gene. After removal of 3 bases from V and 1 base from J, the junction contained 1 base not matched to a gene. CDR3 loop: CASSYSGENTGELFF. Here the CDR3 DNA reads TGTGCCAGCAGTTATAGCGGGGAGAACACCGGGGAGCTGTTTTTT.

The genes are TRBV9 and TRBJ2-3, with 8 bases fitting TRBD2. CDR1 SGDLS and CDR2 YYNGEE come from the germline V gene. The CDR3 has 17 residues. The J segment lost 1 base and the V segment lost 0 bases, leaving 7 bases of the junction unmatched. The CDR3 bases are TGTGCCAGCAGCGTAGAATCGGCGGGGGGTGGCACAGATACGCAGTATTTT. Translating it yields CASSVESAGGGTDTQYF.

The chain links TRBV18 to TRBJ1-5; D unresolved. Per germline, CDR1 KGHSH and CDR2 LQKENI. This CDR3 contains 17 residues. Trimming removed 6 bases at V and 7 bases at J, with 25 bases between. The CDR3 sequence: CASSRASLGSGGQPQHF. CDR3 coding DNA: TGTGCCAGCTCGCGAGCGTCCCTCGGTTCTGGCGGCCAGCCCCAGCATTTT. The entire variable domain, with the rest obtained from reference TRBV18 and TRBJ1-5, is as follows: NAGVMQNPRHLVRRRGQEARLRCSPMKGHSHVYWYRQLPEEGLKFMVYLQKENIIDESGMPKERFSAEFPKEGPSILRIQQVVRGDSAAYFCASSRASLGSGGQPQHFGDGTRLSIL.

This chain connects TRBV14 to TRBJ2-7; TRBD1 agrees at 8 bases. Germline V gene data show CDR1 as SGHDN and CDR2 as FVKESK. This CDR3 has 17 amino acids. J lost 0 bases, V lost 1 base, and 8 bases had no gene match. The CDR3 DNA reads as TGTGCCAGCAGCCAAGTAAGACAGGGGCCGGACTCCTACGAGCAGTACGTC. Its translation is CASSQVRQGPDSYEQYV.